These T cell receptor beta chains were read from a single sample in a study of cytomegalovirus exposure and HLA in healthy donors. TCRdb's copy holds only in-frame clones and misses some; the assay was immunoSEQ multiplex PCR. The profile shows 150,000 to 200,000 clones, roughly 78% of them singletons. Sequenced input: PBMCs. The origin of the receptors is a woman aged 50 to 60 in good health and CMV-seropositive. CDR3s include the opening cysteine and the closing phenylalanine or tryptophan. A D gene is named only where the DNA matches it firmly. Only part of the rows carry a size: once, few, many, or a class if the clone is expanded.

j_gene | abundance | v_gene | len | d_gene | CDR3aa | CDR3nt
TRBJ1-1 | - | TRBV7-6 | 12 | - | CASSSRGGEAFF | TGTGCCAGCAGCTCCAGGGGCGGCGAAGCTTTCTTT
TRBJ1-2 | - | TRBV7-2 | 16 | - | CASSLALRASFYGYTF | TGTGCCAGCAGCTTAGCTCTGCGGGCCTCCTTCTATGGCTACACCTTC
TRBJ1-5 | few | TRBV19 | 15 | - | CASSQQGYSNQPQHF | TGTGCCAGTAGCCAGCAGGGGTATAGCAATCAGCCCCAGCATTTT
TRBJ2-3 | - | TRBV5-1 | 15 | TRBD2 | CASSFTSAPTDTQYF | TGCGCCAGCAGCTTCACTAGCGCCCCCACAGATACGCAGTATTTT
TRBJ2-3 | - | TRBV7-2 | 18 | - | CASSSRLMTRPKTDTQYF | TGTGCCAGCAGCTCACGACTTATGACCAGACCTAAAACAGATACGCAGTATTTT
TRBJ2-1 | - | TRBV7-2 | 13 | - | CASSSQGYNEQFF | TGTGCCAGCAGCTCACAGGGTTACAATGAGCAGTTCTTC
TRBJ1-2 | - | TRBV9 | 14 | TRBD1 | CASSDSRGSYGYTF | TGTGCCAGCAGTGACAGCAGGGGGAGTTATGGCTACACCTTC
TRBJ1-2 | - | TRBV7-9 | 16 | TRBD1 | CASSSGQGGINYGYTF | TGTGCCAGCAGCTCGGGACAGGGGGGCATTAACTATGGCTACACCTTC
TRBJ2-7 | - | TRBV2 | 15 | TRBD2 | CASSDRTSGIYEQYF | TGTGCCAGCAGTGATCGGACTAGCGGGATATACGAGCAGTACTTC
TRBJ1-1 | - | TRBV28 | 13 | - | CASLLGGSLGAFF | TGTGCCAGCCTCTTAGGAGGATCCCTGGGAGCTTTCTTT
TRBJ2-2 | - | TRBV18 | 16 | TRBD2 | CASSQALAENTGELFF | TGTGCCAGCTCACAAGCTCTAGCGGAGAACACCGGGGAGCTGTTTTTT
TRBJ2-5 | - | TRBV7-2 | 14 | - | CASSSQTYLETQYF | TGTGCCAGCAGCTCCCAAACATACCTAGAGACCCAGTACTTC
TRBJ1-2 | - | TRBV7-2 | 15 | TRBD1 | CASSFPGQSEGGYTF | TGTGCCAGCAGCTTCCCGGGACAGAGCGAAGGGGGCTACACCTTC
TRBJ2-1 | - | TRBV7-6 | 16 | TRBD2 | CASSPGTSGGAHEQFF | TGTGCCAGCAGCCCCGGGACTAGCGGGGGGGCCCATGAGCAGTTCTTC
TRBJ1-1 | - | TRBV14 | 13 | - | CASSQVGFSGAFF | TGTGCCAGCAGCCAAGTTGGCTTTAGCGGAGCTTTCTTT
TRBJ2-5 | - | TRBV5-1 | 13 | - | CASSYATQETQYF | TGCGCCAGCAGCTACGCCACTCAAGAGACCCAGTACTTC
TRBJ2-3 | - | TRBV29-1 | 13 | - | CSVERRTPDTQYF | TGCAGCGTTGAGAGGAGGACCCCAGATACGCAGTATTTT
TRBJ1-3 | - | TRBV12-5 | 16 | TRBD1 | CASGLDKGAGGNTIYF | TGTGCTAGTGGTTTGGATAAGGGGGCTGGTGGAAACACCATATATTTT
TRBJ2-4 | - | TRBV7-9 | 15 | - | CASSHGGSRQNIQYF | TGTGCCAGCAGCCACGGGGGATCCAGGCAGAACATTCAGTACTTC
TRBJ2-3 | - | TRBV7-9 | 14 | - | CASSLSPSADTQYF | TGTGCCAGCAGCTTAAGCCCTAGCGCAGATACGCAGTATTTT
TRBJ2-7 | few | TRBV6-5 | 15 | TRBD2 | CASSYAGGAGGEQYF | TGTGCCAGCAGTTACGCTGGGGGCGCGGGAGGAGAGCAGTACTTC
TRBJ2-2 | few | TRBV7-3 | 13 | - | CASSRRDTGELFF | TGTGCCAGCAGCCGCAGGGACACCGGGGAGCTGTTTTTT
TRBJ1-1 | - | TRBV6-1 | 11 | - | CASTEWGGAFF | TGTGCCAGCACTGAATGGGGGGGAGCTTTCTTT
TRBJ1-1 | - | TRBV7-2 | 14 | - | CASSLNRQDTEAFF | TGTGCCAGCAGCTTAAACAGGCAGGACACTGAAGCTTTCTTT
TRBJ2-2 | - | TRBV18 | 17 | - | CASSPPIGLLGTGELFF | TGTGCCAGCTCACCTCCGATCGGACTTCTCGGCACCGGGGAGCTGTTTTTT
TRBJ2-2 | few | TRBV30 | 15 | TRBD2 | CAWRSVAGDTGELFF | TGTGCCTGGAGGTCGGTAGCGGGAGATACCGGGGAGCTGTTTTTT
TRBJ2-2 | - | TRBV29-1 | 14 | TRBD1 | CSVGRDRGTGELFF | TGCAGCGTTGGAAGGGACAGAGGAACCGGGGAGCTGTTTTTT
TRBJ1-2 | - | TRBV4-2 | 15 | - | CASSQDLFRSYGYTF | TGTGCCAGCAGCCAAGATCTTTTCAGGTCCTATGGCTACACCTTC
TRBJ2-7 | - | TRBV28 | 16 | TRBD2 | CASSLGIREGRYEQYF | TGTGCCAGCAGTTTGGGAATCCGGGAGGGGAGGTACGAGCAGTACTTC
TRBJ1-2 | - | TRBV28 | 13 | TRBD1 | CASSSGQGYGYTF | TGTGCCAGCAGTTCTGGACAGGGCTATGGCTACACCTTC
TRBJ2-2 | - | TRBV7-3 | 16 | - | CASSLRQAGNTGELFF | TGTGCCAGCAGCCTAAGACAGGCCGGGAACACCGGGGAGCTGTTTTTT
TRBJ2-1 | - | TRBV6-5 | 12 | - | CASSFRRNEQFF | TGTGCCAGCAGTTTCAGAAGAAATGAGCAGTTCTTC
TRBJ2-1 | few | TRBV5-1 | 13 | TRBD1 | CASRTGDNNEQFF | TGCGCCAGCAGGACAGGGGACAACAATGAGCAGTTCTTC
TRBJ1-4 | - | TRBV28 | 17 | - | CASSSAGTPATNEKLFF | TGTGCCAGCAGTTCGGCCGGGACACCCGCAACTAATGAAAAACTGTTTTTT
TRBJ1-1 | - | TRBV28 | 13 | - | CASSLFGLRGAFF | TGTGCCAGCAGTTTATTCGGCCTCCGAGGGGCTTTCTTT
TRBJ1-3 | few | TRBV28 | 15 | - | CASTQRSTYAYTIYF | TGTGCCAGCACTCAACGGTCCACTTATGCGTACACCATATATTTT
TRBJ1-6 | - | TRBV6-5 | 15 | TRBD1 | CASRRTGVSNSPLHF | TGTGCCAGCAGGAGGACAGGGGTCTCTAATTCACCCCTCCACTTT
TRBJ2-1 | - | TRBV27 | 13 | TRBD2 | CASSSVAGGEQFF | TGTGCCAGCAGCTCCGTAGCGGGAGGGGAGCAGTTCTTC
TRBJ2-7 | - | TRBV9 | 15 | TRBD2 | CASSVGLASTYEQYF | TGTGCCAGCAGCGTTGGACTAGCGTCAACCTACGAGCAGTACTTC
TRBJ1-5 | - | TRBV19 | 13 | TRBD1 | CASSISTGGPQHF | TGTGCCAGTAGTATTTCCACAGGGGGGCCCCAGCATTTT
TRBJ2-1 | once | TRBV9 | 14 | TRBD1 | CASTGTGGRNEQFF | TGTGCCAGCACGGGGACAGGGGGCCGGAATGAGCAGTTCTTC
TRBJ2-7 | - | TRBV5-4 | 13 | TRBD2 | CASSLGGRGEQYF | TGTGCCAGCAGCTTGGGGGGGAGGGGCGAGCAGTACTTC
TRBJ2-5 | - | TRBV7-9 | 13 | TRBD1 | CASRRDREETQYF | TGTGCCAGCAGGCGGGACAGGGAAGAGACCCAGTACTTC
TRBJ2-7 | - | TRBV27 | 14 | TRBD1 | CASSLHTGAYEQYF | TGTGCCAGCAGTTTACATACAGGGGCCTACGAGCAGTACTTC
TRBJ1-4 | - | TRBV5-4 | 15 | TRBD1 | CASSSRDRGHEKLFF | TGTGCCAGCAGCTCGCGGGACAGGGGGCATGAAAAACTGTTTTTT
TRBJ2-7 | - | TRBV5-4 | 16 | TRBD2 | CASSLASSGISYEQYF | TGTGCCAGCAGCTTGGCGTCTAGCGGGATCTCCTACGAGCAGTACTTC
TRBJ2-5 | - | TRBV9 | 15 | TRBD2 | CASSVLAGVEETQYF | TGTGCCAGCAGCGTTTTAGCGGGAGTGGAAGAGACCCAGTACTTC
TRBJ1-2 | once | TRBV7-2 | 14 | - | CASSPIPKGPGYTF | TGTGCCAGCAGCCCCATTCCTAAGGGGCCTGGCTACACCTTC
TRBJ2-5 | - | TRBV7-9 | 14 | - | CSSSLATGRETQYF | TGTTCCAGCAGCTTAGCGACAGGGAGGGAGACCCAGTACTTC
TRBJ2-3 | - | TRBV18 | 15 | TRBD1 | CASSQGQGDIDTQYF | TGTGCCAGCTCACAAGGACAGGGGGATATAGATACGCAGTATTTT
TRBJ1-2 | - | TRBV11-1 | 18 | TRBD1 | CASSSGTGVARSRYGYTF | TGTGCCAGCAGCTCAGGAACAGGGGTCGCTCGTTCTCGCTATGGCTACACCTTC
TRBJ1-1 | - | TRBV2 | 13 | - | CASSPTVNTEAFF | TGTGCCAGCAGTCCAACAGTGAACACTGAAGCTTTCTTT
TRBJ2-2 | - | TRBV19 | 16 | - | CASSIRAGYKAGELFF | TGTGCCAGTAGTATTCGCGCAGGGTATAAGGCCGGGGAGCTGTTTTTT
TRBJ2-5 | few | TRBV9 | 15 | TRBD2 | CASSLRGRGGETQYF | TGTGCCAGCAGCTTAAGGGGGCGGGGGGGAGAGACCCAGTACTTC